This TCR beta chain was observed in a study of somatic mutations in cytotoxic T cells in rheumatoid arthritis. Study-level background: Peripheral blood samples of around 30 ml EDTA were taken from patients directly after diagnosis and before treatment. The study's findings and limits: The CD8+ clonality of rheumatoid arthritis patients increased with age, whereas that of healthy controls did not.

The germline CDR1 and CDR2 sequences are SGHAT and FQNNGV. V lost 11 bases to trimming and J lost 4 bases; unmatched junction nucleotides: 10. This CDR3 spans 14 amino acids. On this clone: The antigen remains unidentified.

Sequenced by immunoSEQ multiplex PCR; TCRdb stores in-frame clones only, minus some. The sample lists over 5,500 clones, roughly 85% occurring once. The sample taken for sequencing was CD8+ T cells sorted from blood. The chain uses TRBV11-2 and TRBJ2-2, with 7 bases that match TRBD1. The TCR comes from an adult with rheumatoid arthritis. The CDR3 loop reads CAGGRGPGTGELFF. In DNA, the CDR3 is TGTGCCGGGGGTAGGGGGCCGGGCACCGGGGAGCTGTTTTTT.